This TCR beta chain was documented in a study of T-cell memory formation after mild COVID-19. V was trimmed by 8 bases and J by 1 base, leaving 11 bases between them. The CDR3 is 14 residues long. Germline V lookup: CDR1 SGHTA, CDR2 FQGNSA. This clonotype was recorded many times. One entry per CDR3 protein, called by TCRdb with MiXCR from the 5' RACE reads. The repertoire has some 300,000 distinct CDR3 sequences, 20% to 25% of them found once; the top ten carry 21%. This clonotype originated in a man younger than 30 who had mild COVID-19 (a few samples of this study predate the infection). Cell type and time point are not known. The chain is built from TRBV7-2 and TRBJ2-2; TRBD2 is a possible D gene (5 bases). What was sequenced was PBMCs or a T cell subset sorted from them (not recorded which). CDR3 sequence (DNA): TGTGCCAGCCGAATGCGGGTGAACACCGGGGAGCTGTTTTTT. It codes for CASRMRVNTGELFF.